Shown below are 17 T cell receptor beta chains from a single sample sequenced in a study of radiotherapy plus CTLA-4 blockade in lung cancer. Assay: immunoSEQ multiplex PCR; the TCRdb copy retains only in-frame clones and omits some. The table records approximately 40,000 clones, over 65% of them present only once. The source was peripheral blood, collected from a patient treated with radiotherapy plus ipilimumab. Receptors were obtained from a human donor with non-small cell lung cancer who had stable disease on radiotherapy plus ipilimumab.

The rearrangement uses TRBV5-1 and TRBJ1-2; TRBD1 matches at 10 bases. The CDR3 totals 15 residues. Germline CDR1 is SGHRS and CDR2 is YFSETQ. Losses at the gene ends were 4 bases for V and 5 bases for J; bases not matched to a gene: 8. As DNA, the CDR3 is TGCGCCAGCAGCGTCGGGACAGGGGATGGGTATGGCTACACCTTC. It codes for CASSVGTGDGYGYTF. The full variable domain, in which reference TRBV5-1 and TRBJ1-2 provide the parts outside the CDR3, is KAGVTQTPRYLIKTRGQQVTLSCSPISGHRSVSWYQQTPGQGLQFLFEYFSETQRNKGNFPGRFSGRQFSNSRSEMNVSTLELGDSALYLCASSVGTGDGYGYTFGSGTRLTVV.

The chain recombines TRBV29-1 with TRBJ1-1; tentatively, D is TRBD1 (5 bases). Germline CDR1 SQVTM, CDR2 ANQGSEA. This CDR3 has 14 residues. V was cut by 7 bases and J by 1 base, with 16 bases left in between. In DNA form, the CDR3 reads TGCAGCGCTCGAGGGGAGAGCGGGAACACTGAAGCTTTCTTT. Translating it yields CSARGESGNTEAFF.

The J gene is TRBJ1-2, the V gene TRBV7-3; D gene unclear. This CDR3 spans 12 amino acids. In germline, CDR1 is SGHTA, CDR2 FQGTGA. V was trimmed by 5 bases and J by 7 bases, leaving 11 bases between them. CDR3 region: CASSPSAGGYTF. The CDR3 DNA is TGTGCCAGCAGCCCCTCGGCGGGTGGCTACACCTTC.

The rearrangement uses TRBV5-1 and TRBJ1-2, with 11 nucleotides matching TRBD1. J was trimmed by 4 bases and V by 4 bases; bases with no gene match: 6. Germline assignment: CDR1 SGHRS and CDR2 YFSETQ. This CDR3 region has 15 residues. CDR3: CASSVGQGASYGYTF. CDR3 coding DNA: TGCGCCAGCAGCGTCGGACAGGGGGCCTCCTATGGCTACACCTTC.

CDR3 sequence (DNA): TGTGCCAGCTCACCTACTAGCGGGGGCAACTACGAGCAGTACTTC. Its translation is CASSPTSGGNYEQYF. The chain employs TRBV18 and TRBJ2-7; 11 nucleotides agree with TRBD2. After removal of 3 bases from V and 3 bases from J, the junction contained 4 bases not matched to a gene. The germline V gene has CDR1 KGHSH and CDR2 LQKENI. This CDR3 has 15 amino acids.

There are a few counts of this clone. The rearrangement links TRBV29-1 to TRBJ1-2; D unclear. Germline CDR1 SQVTM, CDR2 ANQGSEA. V was clipped by 4 bases and J by 5 bases, with 14 bases between them. There are 13 residues in the CDR3. The CDR3, as DNA: TGCAGCGTTGGCCCACCCCCAGGTTATGGCTACACCTTC. Its translation is CSVGPPPGYGYTF.

This clone was counted only a few times. The chain recombines TRBV18 with TRBJ1-2; TRBD1 might be the D (6 bases). V lost 4 bases and J lost 7, with 13 bases in between. Looked up from germline, CDR1 is KGHSH and CDR2 is LQKENI. The CDR3 extends over 13 amino acids. CDR3 in DNA: TGTGCCAGCTCACGACAGGCCGGCGGTGGCTACACCTTC. Protein product: CASSRQAGGGYTF.

The V gene is TRBV5-1, the J gene TRBJ1-2; D possibly corresponds to TRBD1 (6 bases). This CDR3 comprises 15 residues. Germline V gene data show CDR1 as SGHRS and CDR2 as YFSETQ. Trimming cost V 0 bases and J 1 base, with 10 bases left between them. CDR3 protein: CASSLDRVDNYGYTF. CDR3 DNA sequence: TGCGCCAGCAGCTTGGACAGGGTTGATAACTATGGCTACACCTTC.

The rearrangement links TRBV10-1 to TRBJ2-7, with D possibly TRBD2 on 6 matching bases. Trimming stripped 5 bases from V and 5 bases from J, with 19 bases between. The germline V gene encodes CDR1 WNHNN and CDR2 SYGVQD (reference sequence). This CDR3 comprises 15 residues. The CDR3 DNA reads as TGCGCCAGCAGTCCCGCGAGGTCCCGGGGGAACGAGCAGTACGTC. Residues: CASSPARSRGNEQYV.

This clone was seen only a few times. CDR3 region: CASSLRTTNTGELFF. CDR3 coding DNA: TGCGCCAGCAGCTTGAGGACAACGAACACCGGGGAGCTGTTTTTT. This sequence joins TRBV5-1 and TRBJ2-2; possible D gene TRBD1, 5 bases. There are 15 residues in the CDR3. Germline CDR1 and CDR2: SGHRS and YFSETQ. Trimming removed 1 base at V and 0 bases at J, with 7 bases between. The whole variable domain, filled in from reference TRBV5-1 and TRBJ2-2, reads KAGVTQTPRYLIKTRGQQVTLSCSPISGHRSVSWYQQTPGQGLQFLFEYFSETQRNKGNFPGRFSGRQFSNSRSEMNVSTLELGDSALYLCASSLRTTNTGELFFGEGSRLTVL.

This clone was observed a handful of times. The chain links TRBV2 to TRBJ1-2, with a possible D match to TRBD1 (5 bases). The CDR3 sequence is 14 residues long. Germline V CDR1 and CDR2: SNHLY, FYNNEI. V dropped 5 bases and J dropped 6 bases, with 16 bases sitting between them. The CDR3 is CASSIMGVGNGYTF. The CDR3 DNA reads as TGTGCCAGCAGTATCATGGGGGTGGGAAATGGCTACACCTTC.

This chain connects TRBV2 to TRBJ1-2; D remains ambiguous. Germline assignment: CDR1 SNHLY and CDR2 FYNNEI. The CDR3 loop spans 12 amino acids. V lost 11 bases, J lost 7 bases, and 17 bases lay in between. In DNA form, the CDR3 reads TGTGCCGGAAGACTCTACTCCGGTGGCTACACCTTC. Its translation: CAGRLYSGGYTF.

Only a few counts were recorded for this clone. The chain employs TRBV10-3 and TRBJ2-1, with 8 positions matching TRBD1. The CDR3 spans 14 residues. V was pared by 6 bases and J by 6 bases, with 7 bases of the junction left unmatched. In germline, CDR1 is ENHRY, CDR2 SYGVKD. CDR3 nucleotides: TGTGCCATCAGCCGACAGGGGAAACCCAATGAGCAGTTCTTC. Translated, it gives CAISRQGKPNEQFF.

This clone is medium-sized (0.01 to 0.1%) in the sample. The rearrangement links TRBV6-1 to TRBJ2-2; D gene uncertain. CDR3 length equals 11 residues. Deletions cut 6 bases from V and 9 bases from J, with 8 bases between. Per the germline V gene, CDR1 is MNHNS and CDR2 is SASEGT. The CDR3 spells CASSVQWELFF. CDR3 bases: TGTGCCAGCAGCGTCCAGTGGGAGCTGTTTTTT.

The rearrangement links TRBV29-1 to TRBJ1-1; tentatively, D is TRBD1 (6 bases). Trimming shortened V by 8 bases and J by 6 bases, and 13 bases separated the two germline ends. The CDR3 is 11 amino acids. The germline CDR1 and CDR2 sequences are SQVTM and ANQGSEA. Written as DNA, the CDR3 is TGCAGCACTGAGACAGGCGCTGAAGCTTTCTTT. This gives the protein CSTETGAEAFF.

The V gene is TRBV30, the J gene TRBJ1-2; TRBD1 agrees at 7 bases. The germline gives CDR1 GTSNPN, CDR2 SVGIG (reference sequence). There are 13 residues in the CDR3. With 5 bases clipped from V and 4 bases from J, the junction kept 7 bases outside the gene matches. This chain's CDR3 is CAWGRGGGYGYTF. CDR3 nucleotides: TGTGCCTGGGGCAGGGGGGGAGGCTATGGCTACACCTTC.

This chain joins TRBV5-1 and TRBJ1-1, with D perhaps matching TRBD1 (5 bases). Between the trimmed V and J ends, which lost 2 bases and 5 bases, there was a span of 16 bases. The germline V gene encodes CDR1 SGHRS and CDR2 YFSETQ. The CDR3 totals 15 residues. CDR3 protein: CASSFWRGKGTEAFF. The CDR3, as DNA: TGCGCCAGCAGCTTTTGGAGGGGCAAAGGGACTGAAGCTTTCTTT.